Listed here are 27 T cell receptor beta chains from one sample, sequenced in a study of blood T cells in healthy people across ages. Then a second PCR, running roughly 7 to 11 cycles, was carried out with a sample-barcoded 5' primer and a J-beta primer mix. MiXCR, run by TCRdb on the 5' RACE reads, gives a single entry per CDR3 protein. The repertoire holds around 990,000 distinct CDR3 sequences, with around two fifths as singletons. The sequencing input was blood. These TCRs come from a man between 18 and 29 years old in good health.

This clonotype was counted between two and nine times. CDR3 coding DNA: TGTGCCAGCAGCTTAGCCGATCCGAACACTGAAGCTTTCTTT. Its translation is CASSLADPNTEAFF. The rearrangement joins TRBV7-9 to TRBJ1-1; D gene unclear. Germline V lookup: CDR1 SEHNR, CDR2 FQNEAQ (reference sequence). The ends were cut back, 0 bases at V and 1 base at J, with 6 bases in the middle. There are 14 residues in the CDR3.

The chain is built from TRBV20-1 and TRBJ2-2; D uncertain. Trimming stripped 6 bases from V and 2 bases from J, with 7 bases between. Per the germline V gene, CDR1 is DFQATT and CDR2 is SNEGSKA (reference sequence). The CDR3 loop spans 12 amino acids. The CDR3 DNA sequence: TGCAGTGCACAAAGTAACACCGGGGAGCTGTTTTTT. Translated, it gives CSAQSNTGELFF.

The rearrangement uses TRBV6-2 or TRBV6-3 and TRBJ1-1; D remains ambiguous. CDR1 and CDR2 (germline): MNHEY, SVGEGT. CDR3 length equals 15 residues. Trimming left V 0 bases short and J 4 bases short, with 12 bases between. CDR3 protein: CASSYSGSLGTEAFF. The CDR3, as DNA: TGTGCCAGCAGTTACTCGGGCAGCTTGGGCACTGAAGCTTTCTTT.

The CDR3 DNA is TGTGCCAGCAGCGTAGATGGGGCGGGGGGGCTCAATGAGCAGTTCTTC. The encoded protein is CASSVDGAGGLNEQFF. The chain is built from TRBV9 and TRBJ2-1, with TRBD2 matching 9 bases. The CDR3 is 16 amino acids. The germline CDR1 and CDR2 sequences are SGDLS and YYNGEE. Trimming cost V 0 bases and J 6 bases; bases outside gene matches: 7.

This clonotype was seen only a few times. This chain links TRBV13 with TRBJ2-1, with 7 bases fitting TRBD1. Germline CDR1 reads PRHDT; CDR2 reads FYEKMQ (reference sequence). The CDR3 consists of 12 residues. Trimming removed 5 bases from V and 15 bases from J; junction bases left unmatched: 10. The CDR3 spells CASSQDREGLFF. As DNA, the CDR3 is TGTGCCAGCAGCCAAGACAGGGAAGGTCTGTTCTTC.

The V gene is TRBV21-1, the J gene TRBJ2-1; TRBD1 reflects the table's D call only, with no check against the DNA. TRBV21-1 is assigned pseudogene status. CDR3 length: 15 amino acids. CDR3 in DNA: TGTGCCAGCAGCAAAGGGGCTCCCCTTCCCTACGAGCAGTTCTTC. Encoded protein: CASSKGAPLPYEQFF.

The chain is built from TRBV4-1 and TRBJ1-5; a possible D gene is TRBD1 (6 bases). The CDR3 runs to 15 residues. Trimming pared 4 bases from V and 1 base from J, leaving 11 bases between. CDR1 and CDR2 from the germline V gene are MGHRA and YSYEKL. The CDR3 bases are TGCGCCAGCAGCCCCGTGGACAGAAGCAATCAGCCCCAGCATTTT. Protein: CASSPVDRSNQPQHF.

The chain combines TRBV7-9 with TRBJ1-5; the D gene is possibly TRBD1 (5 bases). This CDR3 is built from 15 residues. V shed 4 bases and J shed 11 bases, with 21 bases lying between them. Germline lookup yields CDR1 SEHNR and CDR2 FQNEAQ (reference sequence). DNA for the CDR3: TGTGCCAGCAGCTCCAGCCCCCACAGGTTTCATTCCCAGCATTTT. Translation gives CASSSSPHRFHSQHF.

CDR3 nucleotide sequence: TGCAGTGCTGCCAGAAACGACGGGAGCTCCTACAATGAGCAGTTCTTC. Translated: CSAARNDGSSYNEQFF. The chain recombines TRBV20-1 with TRBJ2-1, with D possibly being TRBD2 (6 bases). The length of the CDR3 is 16 residues. Per the germline V gene, CDR1 is DFQATT and CDR2 is SNEGSKA (reference sequence). V was clipped by 5 bases and J by 0 bases, with 17 bases between them.

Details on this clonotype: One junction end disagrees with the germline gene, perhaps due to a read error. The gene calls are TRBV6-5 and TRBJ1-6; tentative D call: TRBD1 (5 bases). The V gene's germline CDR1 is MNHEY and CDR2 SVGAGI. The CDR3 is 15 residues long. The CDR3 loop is CASSYRSSYNSSLHF. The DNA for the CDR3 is TGTGCCAGTAGTTACAGGAGCTCCTATAATTCATCCCTCCACTTT.

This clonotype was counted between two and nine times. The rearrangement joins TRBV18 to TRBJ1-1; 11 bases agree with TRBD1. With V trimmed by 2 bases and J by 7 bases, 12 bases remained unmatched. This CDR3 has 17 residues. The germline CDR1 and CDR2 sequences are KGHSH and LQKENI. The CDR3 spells CASSPNKGQGVRDEAFF. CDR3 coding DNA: TGTGCCAGCTCACCAAATAAGGGACAGGGGGTTCGTGATGAAGCTTTCTTT.

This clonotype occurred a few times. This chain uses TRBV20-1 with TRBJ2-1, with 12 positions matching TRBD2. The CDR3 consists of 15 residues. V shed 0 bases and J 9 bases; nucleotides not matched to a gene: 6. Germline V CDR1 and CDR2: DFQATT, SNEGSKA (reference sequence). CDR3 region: CSARDRLAGGPEQFF. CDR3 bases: TGCAGTGCTAGAGATAGGCTAGCGGGGGGGCCTGAGCAGTTCTTC.

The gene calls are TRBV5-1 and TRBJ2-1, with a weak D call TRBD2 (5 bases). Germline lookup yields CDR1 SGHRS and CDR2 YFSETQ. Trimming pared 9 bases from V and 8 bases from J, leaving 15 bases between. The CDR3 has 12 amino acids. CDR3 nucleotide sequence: TGCGCCACCGGGGTCGGGGAACATGAGCAGTTCTTC. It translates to CATGVGEHEQFF. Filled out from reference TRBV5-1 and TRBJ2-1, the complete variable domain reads KAGVTQTPRYLIKTRGQQVTLSCSPISGHRSVSWYQQTPGQGLQFLFEYFSETQRNKGNFPGRFSGRQFSNSRSEMNVSTLELGDSALYLCATGVGEHEQFFGPGTRLTVL.

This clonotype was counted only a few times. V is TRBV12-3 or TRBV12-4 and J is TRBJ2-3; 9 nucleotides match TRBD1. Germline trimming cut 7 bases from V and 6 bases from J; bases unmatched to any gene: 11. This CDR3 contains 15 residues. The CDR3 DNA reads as TGTGCCAGCACTTACGGACAGGGGTGGGCGGATACGCAGTATTTT. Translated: CASTYGQGWADTQYF.

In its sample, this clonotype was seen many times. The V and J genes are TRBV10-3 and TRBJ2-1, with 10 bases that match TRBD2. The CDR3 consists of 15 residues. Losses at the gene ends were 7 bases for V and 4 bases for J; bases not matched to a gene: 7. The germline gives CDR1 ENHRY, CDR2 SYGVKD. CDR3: CAITDSGGRYNEQFF. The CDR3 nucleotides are TGTGCCATCACAGATAGCGGGGGGCGATACAATGAGCAGTTCTTC.

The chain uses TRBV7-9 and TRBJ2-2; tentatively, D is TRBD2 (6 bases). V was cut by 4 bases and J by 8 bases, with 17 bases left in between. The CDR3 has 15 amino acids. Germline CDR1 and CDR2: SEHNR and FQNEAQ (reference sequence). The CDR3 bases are TGTGCCAGCAGCTCGACCGGGAGCATCGGTGGGGAGCTGTTTTTT. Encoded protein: CASSSTGSIGGELFF.

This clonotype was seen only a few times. The CDR3 DNA is TGTGCCAGCAGTTTACCCAAACGGGACACCTATAATTCACCCCTCCACTTT. This gives the protein CASSLPKRDTYNSPLHF. The V gene is TRBV28, the J gene TRBJ1-6; maybe TRBD1 (6 bases). CDR1 MDHEN and CDR2 SYDVKM come from the germline V gene. V lost 2 bases and J 2 bases, leaving 13 bases between the germline ends. The CDR3 spans 17 residues.

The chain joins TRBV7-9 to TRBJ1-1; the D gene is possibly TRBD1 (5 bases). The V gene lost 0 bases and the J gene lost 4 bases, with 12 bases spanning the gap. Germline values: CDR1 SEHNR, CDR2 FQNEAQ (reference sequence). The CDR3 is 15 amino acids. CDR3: CASSLAVGQVTEAFF. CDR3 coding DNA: TGTGCCAGCAGCTTAGCTGTGGGGCAGGTCACTGAAGCTTTCTTT.

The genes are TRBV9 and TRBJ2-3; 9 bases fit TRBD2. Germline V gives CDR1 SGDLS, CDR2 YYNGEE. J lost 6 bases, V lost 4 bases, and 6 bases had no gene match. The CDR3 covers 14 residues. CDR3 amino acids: CASSPLAGLDTQYF. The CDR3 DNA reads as TGTGCCAGCAGCCCCCTAGCGGGGTTGGATACGCAGTATTTT.

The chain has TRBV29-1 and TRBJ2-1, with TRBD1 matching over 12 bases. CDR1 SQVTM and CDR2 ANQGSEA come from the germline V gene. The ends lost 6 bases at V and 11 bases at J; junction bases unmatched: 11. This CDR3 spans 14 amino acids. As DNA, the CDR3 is TGCAGCGTCGAGGGACAGGGGGCGCGAAATAAGCAGTTCTTC. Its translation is CSVEGQGARNKQFF.

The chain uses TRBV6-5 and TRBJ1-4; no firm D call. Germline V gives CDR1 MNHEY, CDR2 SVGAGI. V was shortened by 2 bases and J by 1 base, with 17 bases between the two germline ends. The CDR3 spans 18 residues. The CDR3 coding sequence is TGTGCCAGCAGTTACGAACGCCCAAGACGGGGAACTAATGAAAAACTGTTTTTT. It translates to CASSYERPRRGTNEKLFF.

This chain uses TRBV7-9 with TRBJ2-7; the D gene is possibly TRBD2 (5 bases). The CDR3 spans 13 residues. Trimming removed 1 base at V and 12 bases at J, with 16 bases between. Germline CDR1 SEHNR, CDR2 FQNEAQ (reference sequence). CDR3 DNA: TGTGCCAGCAGCTTAGTAACCGGGGAGACCCGGTACTTC. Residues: CASSLVTGETRYF.

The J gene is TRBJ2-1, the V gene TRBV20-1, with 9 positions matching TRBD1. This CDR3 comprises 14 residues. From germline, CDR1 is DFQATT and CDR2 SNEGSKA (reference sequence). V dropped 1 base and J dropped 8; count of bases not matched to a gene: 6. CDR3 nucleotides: TGCAGTGCTAGAGCCGTTGGACAGGGGTATGAGCAGTTCTTC. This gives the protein CSARAVGQGYEQFF.

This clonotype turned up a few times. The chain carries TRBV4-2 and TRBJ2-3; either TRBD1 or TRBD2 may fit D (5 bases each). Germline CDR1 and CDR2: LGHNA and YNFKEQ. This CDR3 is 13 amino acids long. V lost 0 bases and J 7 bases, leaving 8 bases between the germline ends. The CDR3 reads CASSQDWGNTQYF. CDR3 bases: TGTGCCAGCAGCCAAGATTGGGGGAATACGCAGTATTTT.

CDR3 nucleotides: TGTGCCAGCAGGGTAGGCAGAGAAGAGACCCAGTACTTC. This gives the protein CASRVGREETQYF. J is TRBJ2-5 and V is TRBV11-1, with unresolved D. The CDR3 runs 13 residues. V was trimmed by 6 bases and J by 3 bases, leaving 11 bases between them. The germline V gene encodes CDR1 SGHAT and CDR2 FQDESV (reference sequence). The whole variable domain, remainder taken from reference TRBV11-1 and TRBJ2-5, is EAEVAQSPRYKITEKSQAVAFWCDPISGHATLYWYRQILGQGPELLVQFQDESVVDDSQLPKDRFSAERLKGVDSTLKIQPAELGDSAMYLCASRVGREETQYFGPGTRLLVL.

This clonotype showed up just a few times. The CDR3 nucleotides are TGTGCCAGCAGCTCAACCCGGACAGGATATAGCACAGATACGCAGTATTTT. Its translation: CASSSTRTGYSTDTQYF. This chain connects TRBV7-3 to TRBJ2-3, with TRBD1 matching 7 bases. This CDR3 is 17 amino acids long. V lost 4 bases to trimming and J lost 0 bases; unmatched junction nucleotides: 10. In germline, CDR1 is SGHTA, CDR2 FQGTGA.

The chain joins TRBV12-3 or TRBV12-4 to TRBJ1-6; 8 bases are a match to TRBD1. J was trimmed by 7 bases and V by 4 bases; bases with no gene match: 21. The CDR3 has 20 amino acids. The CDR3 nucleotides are TGTGCCAGCAGTTATGGTGTGGGGACAGGTTTAGGATCTACGAATTCACCCCTCCACTTT. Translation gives CASSYGVGTGLGSTNSPLHF.